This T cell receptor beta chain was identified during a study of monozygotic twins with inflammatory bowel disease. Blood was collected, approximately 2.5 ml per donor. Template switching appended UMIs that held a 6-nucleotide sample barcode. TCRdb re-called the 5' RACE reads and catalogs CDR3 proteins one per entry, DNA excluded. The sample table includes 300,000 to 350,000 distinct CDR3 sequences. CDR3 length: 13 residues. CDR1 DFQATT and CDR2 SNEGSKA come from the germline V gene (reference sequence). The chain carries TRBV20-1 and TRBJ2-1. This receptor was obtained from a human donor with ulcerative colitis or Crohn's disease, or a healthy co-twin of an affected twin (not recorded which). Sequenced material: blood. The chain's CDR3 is CSAGRASYNEQFF.